Below, 18 T cell receptor beta chains from the same sample are listed, as sequenced in a study of regulatory T cells in long-lasting Graves disease. Combining iRepertoire HTBI primers with Arm-PCR of CDR3 regions, the authors built TCR beta libraries. Each CDR3 protein gets one entry after TCRdb re-called the multiplex PCR reads with MiXCR. The table shows under 700,000 distinct CDR3 sequences, with roughly 15% occurring only once. The time point here: newly diagnosed GD, antithyroid drugs for less than 3 months. Extracted RNA from PBMCs served as the source of the TCR library. These sequences were also reported in another study, on T cells in Graves' hyperthyroidism and ophthalmopathy.

The sample consisted of peripheral blood mononuclear cells (PBMCs), taken at new diagnosis, from a patient treated with antithyroid drugs. The receptors here all came from a woman aged 35 to 59 with Graves disease.

This clonotype showed up just a few times. V gene TRBV29-1 combines with J gene TRBJ2-3; D call uncertain. CDR3 length: 14 residues. V was trimmed by 4 bases and J by 6 bases, leaving 17 bases between them. The germline gives CDR1 SQVTM, CDR2 ANQGSEA. The CDR3 region is CSVAAGQPGDTQYF. As DNA, the CDR3 is TGCAGCGTTGCGGCAGGTCAGCCCGGGGATACGCAGTATTTT.

This clonotype was seen many times. The CDR3 DNA follows: TGCGCCAGCGGGAAGGGCTCCTACAATGAGCAGTTCTTC. Translating it yields CASGKGSYNEQFF. The genes are TRBV5-1 and TRBJ2-1; no definite D call. The CDR3 has 13 residues. With 7 bases removed from V and 0 bases from J, the gap between germline ends came to 8 bases. CDR1 is SGHRS and CDR2 is YFSETQ in the germline V gene.

This clonotype was seen at least ten times. The chain has TRBV11-3 and TRBJ2-1; no reliable D call. The ends were cut back, 1 base at V and 8 bases at J, with 9 bases in the middle. The CDR3 is 13 residues long. The V gene's germline CDR1 is SGHNT and CDR2 YENEEA. DNA for the CDR3: TGTGCCAGCAGCTTAGCCCTGGGCGATGAGCAGTTCTTC. Amino acid sequence: CASSLALGDEQFF.

As to this clonotype: Given a much more abundant clone one base away, this may be a read error. This chain links TRBV7-8 with TRBJ2-7; possibly TRBD1 for D (5 bases). Trimming left V 8 bases short and J 2 bases short, with 13 bases between. Germline CDR1 SGHVS, CDR2 FQNEAQ. This CDR3 has 13 residues. CDR3 amino acids: CASDPDRTYEQYF. DNA for the CDR3: TGTGCCAGCGACCCCGACAGAACCTACGAGCAGTACTTC.

For this clonotype: One base away lies a much larger clone, so this may be a sequencing read error. V is TRBV3-1 and J is TRBJ1-1, with D possibly matching TRBD1 (5 bases). The V gene lost 1 base and the J gene lost 4 bases, with 7 bases spanning the gap. This CDR3 is 13 amino acids long. CDR1 is LGHDT, CDR2 YNNKEL, per germline (reference sequence). CDR3 amino acids: CASSQAGITEAFF. The CDR3 DNA reads TGTGCCAGCAGCCAAGCAGGGATCACTGAAGCTTTCTTT. The whole variable domain, filled in from reference TRBV3-1 and TRBJ1-1, reads DTAVSQTPKYLVTQMGNDKSIKCEQNLGHDTMYWYKQDSKKFLKIMFSYNNKELIINETVPNRFSPKSPDKAHLNLHINSLELGDSAVYFCASSQAGITEAFFGQGTRLTVV.

The J gene is TRBJ2-2, the V gene TRBV5-1; D not resolved. V was pared by 9 bases and J by 4 bases, with 13 bases between. The CDR3 contains 13 residues. From germline, CDR1 is SGHRS and CDR2 YFSETQ. The CDR3 DNA sequence: TGCGCCACCAACGATCCCGGCACCGGGGAGCTGTTTTTT. Amino acids: CATNDPGTGELFF.

This clonotype was recorded at least ten times. V is TRBV20-1 and J is TRBJ1-2; D gene ambiguous. Per germline, CDR1 DFQATT and CDR2 SNEGSKA (reference sequence). V gave up 1 base and J gave up 6 bases, with 21 bases separating them. CDR3 length: 16 amino acids. The CDR3 protein is CSARVLDRNLADGYTF. The CDR3 DNA sequence: TGCAGTGCTAGAGTCCTAGACCGGAACCTGGCTGATGGCTACACCTTC.

This clonotype was detected ten times or more. The chain employs TRBV11-2 and TRBJ1-6; TRBD1 matches at 7 bases. Germline-derived CDR1 and CDR2 are SGHAT and FQNNGV. The CDR3 runs to 12 residues. V lost 5 bases and J lost 14; bases outside the gene matches: 6. The chain's CDR3 is CASSPGGGSLHF. The CDR3 DNA reads as TGTGCCAGCAGCCCAGGGGGGGGTTCCCTCCACTTT.

This clonotype has only a few counts. The genes are TRBV7-6 and TRBJ2-2; 8 positions match TRBD2. CDR1 and CDR2 (germline): SGHVS, FNYEAQ. CDR3 size: 15 residues. J gave up 7 bases and V 5 bases, and 9 bases lay outside the gene matches. Here the CDR3 reads CASSPRGGFYGELFF. The CDR3 DNA reads as TGTGCCAGCAGCCCCCGGGGGGGGTTCTACGGGGAGCTGTTTTTT.

This clonotype was recorded at least ten times. The chain combines TRBV11-1 with TRBJ2-3, with 7 nucleotides matching TRBD2. The CDR3 covers 15 residues. Per germline, CDR1 SGHAT and CDR2 FQDESV (reference sequence). Unmatched junction bases numbered 3, after V lost 2 bases and J lost 1 base. In DNA form, the CDR3 reads TGTGCCAGCAGCTTAAGCGGGGTTGGCACAGATACGCAGTATTTT. The encoded protein is CASSLSGVGTDTQYF.

This clonotype has a handful of counts. The rearrangement uses TRBV7-9 and TRBJ1-6, with a possible D match to TRBD1 (5 bases). CDR1 is SEHNR, CDR2 FQNEAQ, per germline (reference sequence). V was clipped by 2 bases and J by 6 bases, with 11 bases between them. This CDR3 is 15 amino acids long. The CDR3 DNA reads as TGTGCCAGCAGCTTACGGCAGGGTGTTAATTCACCCCTCCACTTT. This translates into CASSLRQGVNSPLHF.

The V call is TRBV19, the J call TRBJ1-5; D gene uncertain. Looked up from germline, CDR1 is LNHDA and CDR2 is SQIVND (reference sequence). Trimming cost V 3 bases and J 0 bases, with 9 bases left between them. The CDR3 is made up of 15 amino acids. The CDR3 loop reads CASSIWGTSNQPQHF. The CDR3 DNA reads as TGTGCCAGTAGTATCTGGGGAACTAGCAATCAGCCCCAGCATTTT.

This clonotype was recorded at least ten times. The J gene is TRBJ2-2, the V gene TRBV6-6; 7 nucleotides align to TRBD2. CDR1 and CDR2 from the germline V gene are MNHNY and SVGAGI (reference sequence). The CDR3 contains 17 residues. The J segment lost 1 base and the V segment lost 0 bases, leaving 5 bases of the junction unmatched. For the CDR3, the DNA is TGTGCCAGCAGTTACTCGATTGAGCGGGGGAACACCGGGGAGCTGTTTTTT. Protein sequence: CASSYSIERGNTGELFF.

The table lists this clonotype with many counts. The chain carries TRBV2 and TRBJ1-2; D is uncertain. V lost 5 bases, J lost 5 bases, and 9 bases lay in between. Germline CDR1 SNHLY, CDR2 FYNNEI. This CDR3 contains 12 residues. CDR3 residues: CASSTAQYGYTF. The CDR3, as DNA: TGTGCCAGCAGTACAGCCCAATATGGCTACACCTTC.

The rearrangement links TRBV18 to TRBJ1-1, with 7 bases fitting TRBD1. Trimming cost V 3 bases and J 6 bases; bases outside gene matches: 4. Germline values: CDR1 KGHSH, CDR2 LQKENI. This CDR3 region has 13 residues. The CDR3 DNA sequence: TGTGCCAGCTCACCGACAGGGTCGGCTGAAGCTTTCTTT. It yields the protein CASSPTGSAEAFF.

This clonotype was seen at least ten times. J is TRBJ1-2 and V is TRBV7-9; D not resolved. V dropped 0 bases and J dropped 7 bases, with 18 bases sitting between them. CDR1 and CDR2 from the germline V gene are SEHNR and FQNEAQ (reference sequence). The CDR3 loop spans 16 amino acids. The CDR3 spells CASSLAEAAAGSGYTF. The DNA for the CDR3 is TGTGCCAGCAGCTTAGCAGAGGCGGCGGCGGGGAGTGGCTACACCTTC.

This clonotype has just a few counts. The chain combines TRBV20-1 with TRBJ1-2, with TRBD1 matching over 11 bases. Unmatched junction bases numbered 8, after V lost 5 bases and J lost 3 bases. Germline assignment: CDR1 DFQATT and CDR2 SNEGSKA (reference sequence). The length of the CDR3 is 15 residues. CDR3 DNA sequence: TGCAGTGCTGAACGATGGGGACAGGGGGACTATGGCTACACCTTC. It specifies CSAERWGQGDYGYTF.

The table lists this clonotype with a few counts. The J gene is TRBJ2-3, the V gene TRBV20-1; 15 nucleotides match TRBD2. CDR1 is DFQATT and CDR2 is SNEGSKA in the germline V gene (reference sequence). J was trimmed by 3 bases and V by 5 bases; bases with no gene match: 3. CDR3 length: 15 amino acids. CDR3 nucleotide sequence: TGCAGTGCTGAGGGACTAGCGGGGGGAACAGATACGCAGTATTTT. This sequence encodes CSAEGLAGGTDTQYF.